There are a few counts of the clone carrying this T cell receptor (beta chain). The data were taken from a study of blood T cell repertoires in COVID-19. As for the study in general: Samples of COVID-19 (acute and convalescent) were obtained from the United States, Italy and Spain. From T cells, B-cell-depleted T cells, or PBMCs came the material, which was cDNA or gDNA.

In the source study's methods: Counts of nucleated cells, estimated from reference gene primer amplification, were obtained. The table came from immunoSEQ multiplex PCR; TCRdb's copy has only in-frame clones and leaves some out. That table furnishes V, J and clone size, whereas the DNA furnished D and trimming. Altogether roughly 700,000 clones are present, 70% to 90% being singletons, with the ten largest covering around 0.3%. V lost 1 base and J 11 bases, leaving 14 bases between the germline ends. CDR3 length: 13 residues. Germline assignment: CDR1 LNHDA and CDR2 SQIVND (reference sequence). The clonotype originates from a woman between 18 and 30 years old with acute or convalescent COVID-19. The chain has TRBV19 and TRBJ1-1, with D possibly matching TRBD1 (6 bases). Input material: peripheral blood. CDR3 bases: TGTGCCAGTAGTATAGCAGGGGACGCTGGGGCTTTCTTT. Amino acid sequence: CASSIAGDAGAFF.